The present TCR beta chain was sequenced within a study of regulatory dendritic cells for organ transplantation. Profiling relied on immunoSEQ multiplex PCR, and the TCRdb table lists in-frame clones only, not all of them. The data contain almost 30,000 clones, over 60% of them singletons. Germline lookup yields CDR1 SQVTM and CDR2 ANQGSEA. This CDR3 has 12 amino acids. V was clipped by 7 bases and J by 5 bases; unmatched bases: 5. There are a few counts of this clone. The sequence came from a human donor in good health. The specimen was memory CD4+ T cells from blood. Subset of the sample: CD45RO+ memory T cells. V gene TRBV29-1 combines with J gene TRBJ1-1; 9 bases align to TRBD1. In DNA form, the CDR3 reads TGCAGCGCCGGGACAGGGAAGACTGAAGCTTTCTTT. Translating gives CSAGTGKTEAFF.